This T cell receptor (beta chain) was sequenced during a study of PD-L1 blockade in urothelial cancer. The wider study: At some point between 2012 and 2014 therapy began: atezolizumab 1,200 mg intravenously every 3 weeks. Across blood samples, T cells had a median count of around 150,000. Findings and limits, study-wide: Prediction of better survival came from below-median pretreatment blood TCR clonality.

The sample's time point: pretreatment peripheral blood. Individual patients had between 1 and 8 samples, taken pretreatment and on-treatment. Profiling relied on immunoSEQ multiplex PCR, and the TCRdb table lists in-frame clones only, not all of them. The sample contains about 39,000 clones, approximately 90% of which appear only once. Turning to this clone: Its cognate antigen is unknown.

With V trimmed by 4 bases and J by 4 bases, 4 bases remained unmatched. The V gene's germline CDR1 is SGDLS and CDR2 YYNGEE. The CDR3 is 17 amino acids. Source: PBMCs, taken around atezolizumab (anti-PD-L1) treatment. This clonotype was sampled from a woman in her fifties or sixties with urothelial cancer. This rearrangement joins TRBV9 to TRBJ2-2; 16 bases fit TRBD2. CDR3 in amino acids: CASSRGLAGGGTGELFF. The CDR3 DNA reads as TGTGCCAGCAGCAGGGGACTAGCGGGAGGGGGCACCGGGGAGCTGTTTTTT.